This T cell receptor (beta chain) originates from a study of T-cell reconstitution after alpha-beta-depleted transplantation in children. Unique molecular identifiers were used to barcode this TCRbeta library. MiXCR, run by TCRdb on the PCR reads, gives a single entry per CDR3 protein. This table holds more than 90,000 distinct CDR3 sequences, about 8% found once. Ten or more counts support this clonotype. This receptor was obtained from a human donor who donated a stem cell graft to a child with congenital amegakaryocytic thrombocytopenia. The material sequenced was PBMCs from the stem cell graft donor, taken from the stem cell graft.

The CDR3 here is CASSARGGYTF. The CDR3 nucleotides read TGTGCCAGCAGTGCCAGGGGAGGCTACACCTTC. This sequence joins TRBV12-3 or TRBV12-4 and TRBJ1-2; tentative D call: TRBD1 (6 bases). The CDR3 totals 11 residues. Deletions cut 5 bases from V and 8 bases from J, with 9 bases between.